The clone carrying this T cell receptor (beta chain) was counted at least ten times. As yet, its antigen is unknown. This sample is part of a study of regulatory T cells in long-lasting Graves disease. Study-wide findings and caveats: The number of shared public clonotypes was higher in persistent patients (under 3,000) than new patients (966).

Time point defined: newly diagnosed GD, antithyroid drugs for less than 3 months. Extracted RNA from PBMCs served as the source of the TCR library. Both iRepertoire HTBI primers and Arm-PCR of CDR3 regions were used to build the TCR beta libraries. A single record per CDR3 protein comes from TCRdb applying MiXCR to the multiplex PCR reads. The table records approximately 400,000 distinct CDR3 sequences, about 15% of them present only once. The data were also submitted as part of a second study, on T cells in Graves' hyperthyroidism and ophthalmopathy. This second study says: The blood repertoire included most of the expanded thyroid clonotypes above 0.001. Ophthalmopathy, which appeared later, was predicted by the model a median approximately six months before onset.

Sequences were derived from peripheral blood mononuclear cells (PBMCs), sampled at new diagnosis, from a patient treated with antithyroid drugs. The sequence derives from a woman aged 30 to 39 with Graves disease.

CDR3 sequence (DNA): TGTGCCAGCAGCCGACGGTCGGCGGGAGGTACCGGGGAGCTGTTTTTT. It specifies CASSRRSAGGTGELFF. The J gene is TRBJ2-2, the V gene TRBV3-1, with 8 bases matching TRBD2. The CDR3 spans 16 residues. V lost 4 bases to trimming and J lost 5 bases; unmatched junction nucleotides: 9. Germline-derived CDR1 and CDR2 are LGHDT and YNNKEL (reference sequence). The full variable domain, completed using reference TRBV3-1 and TRBJ2-2, is DTAVSQTPKYLVTQMGNDKSIKCEQNLGHDTMYWYKQDSKKFLKIMFSYNNKELIINETVPNRFSPKSPDKAHLNLHINSLELGDSAVYFCASSRRSAGGTGELFFGEGSRLTVL.